What follows are 7 T cell receptor beta chains derived from one specimen sequenced in a study of T cell changes during pregnancy in multiple sclerosis. Libraries were prepared by immunoSEQ multiplex PCR; TCRdb keeps only in-frame clonotypes and omits some of them. The table includes 15,000 to 25,000 clones, approximately 86% detected once. Specimen: CD8+ T cells from peripheral blood mononuclear cells, collected after pregnancy. All receptors come from a female donor in good health, enrolled as a control in a pregnancy study.

The chain links TRBV2 to TRBJ2-5; no clear D. The CDR3 loop spans 13 amino acids. The germline V and J ends were trimmed by 4 bases and 3 bases, with 9 bases remaining between them. The germline CDR1 and CDR2 sequences are SNHLY and FYNNEI. CDR3 loop: CASSVWLEETQYF. Written as DNA, the CDR3 is TGTGCCAGCAGTGTCTGGCTAGAAGAGACCCAGTACTTC.

The V and J genes are TRBV4-1 and TRBJ2-3; D possibly corresponds to TRBD2 (6 bases). V dropped 5 bases and J dropped 1 base, with 13 bases sitting between them. The CDR3 sequence is 15 residues long. Germline CDR1 is MGHRA and CDR2 is YSYEKL. CDR3 sequence: CASSERVDRTDTQYF. CDR3 DNA: TGCGCCAGCAGCGAGCGGGTGGACCGCACAGATACGCAGTATTTT.

This chain connects TRBV2 to TRBJ2-2; D gene unclear. Per the germline V gene, CDR1 is SNHLY and CDR2 is FYNNEI. The CDR3 consists of 13 residues. V was shortened by 4 bases and J by 7 bases, with 10 bases between the two germline ends. CDR3 residues: CASSGTSGGELFF. The CDR3 nucleotides read TGTGCCAGCAGTGGAACATCAGGCGGGGAGCTGTTTTTT.

The chain carries TRBV4-1 and TRBJ2-7, with TRBD2 matching 9 bases. J lost 4 bases, V lost 2 bases, and 3 bases had no gene match. In germline, CDR1 is MGHRA, CDR2 YSYEKL. This CDR3 contains 14 residues. In DNA, the CDR3 is TGCGCCAGCAGCCAATTAGCGGGGGATTACGAGCAGTACTTC. Translating it yields CASSQLAGDYEQYF.

CDR3 DNA sequence: TGTGCCAGCAGTGAAGTTCAGGGCGCCGGGGAGCTGTTTTTT. It codes for CASSEVQGAGELFF. The chain is built from TRBV6-1 and TRBJ2-2; maybe TRBD1 (5 bases). This CDR3 comprises 14 residues. CDR1 is MNHNS and CDR2 is SASEGT in the germline V gene. The ends were cut back, 1 base at V and 6 bases at J, with 9 bases in the middle.

The rearrangement joins TRBV7-9 to TRBJ2-1, with 8 bases lining up with TRBD2. The ends lost 4 bases at V and 4 bases at J; junction bases unmatched: 6. Germline values: CDR1 SEHNR, CDR2 FQNEAQ (reference sequence). The CDR3 spans 15 residues. CDR3 sequence: CASSSPAGVYNEQFF. CDR3 nucleotide sequence: TGTGCCAGCAGCTCCCCAGCGGGAGTTTACAATGAGCAGTTCTTC.

The J gene is TRBJ2-1, the V gene TRBV7-2, with D maybe TRBD2 (6 bases). V was clipped by 8 bases and J by 3 bases, with 14 bases between them. The V gene's germline CDR1 is SGHTA and CDR2 FQGNSA. The CDR3 covers 14 residues. CDR3 sequence reads: CASSVPSVYNEQFF. CDR3 bases: TGTGCCAGCTCCGTGCCTAGCGTCTACAATGAGCAGTTCTTC.